This T cell receptor (beta chain) is drawn from a study of cytomegalovirus exposure and HLA in healthy donors. Study-level results: Reportedly, diagnosis of cytomegalovirus status by the classifier showed high specificity and sensitivity. Information on immune exposure was restricted to one variable (CMV serostatus). The study carried out a later analysis of TCR beta sequences. It associated some 17,000 of them with specific HLA alleles at a false discovery rate of 0.05.

CDR3 size: 15 residues. The V and J ends lost 1 base and 3 bases respectively, with 11 bases between them. Germline CDR1 LGHNA, CDR2 YNFKEQ. A multiplex PCR was run with 60 Vbeta primers and 13 Jbeta primers. Authors' methods: In a later analysis, 60 million to 90 million unique TCR beta chains included roughly 11 million shared by two or more donors. TCRdb's table, derived via immunoSEQ multiplex PCR, lists solely in-frame clones and lacks some. For V, J and clone size, that table is used; D and trimming come from the DNA. The sample holds under 130,000 clones; about 71% are singletons and the top ten take 2.5% to 4%. Note on this clone: Its antigen is not identified. The sample has other DNA sequences that encode this CDR3 too.

This chain uses TRBV4-2 with TRBJ2-3; D is unclear. The TCR comes from a woman aged 45-65 years in good health and CMV-seronegative. Sequencing used PBMCs. Here the CDR3 reads CASSQALGGTDTQYF. The CDR3 region has the DNA TGTGCCAGCAGCCAAGCTCTAGGTGGGACAGATACGCAGTATTTT.